Listed below are T cell receptor beta chains from one sample, sequenced in a study of tumour-infiltrating T cells in Burkitt lymphoma. Using immunoSEQ multiplex PCR, the repertoire was profiled, and TCRdb retains in-frame clones only, with some absent. The table lists approximately 46,000 clones, more than 25% of them singletons. Sequenced input: tumor tissue. The source of these receptors is a human donor with Burkitt lymphoma. The CDR3 runs from the conserved cysteine through the conserved F or W. A D gene is named only where the DNA matches it firmly. Size is omitted from some rows. Given values are once, few, many or a class for expanded clones.

size,J,D,V,CDR3,DNA
few,TRBJ2-1,TRBD1,TRBV25-1,CASSDTRTGGWNEQFF,TGTGCCAGCAGTGATACCCGGACAGGGGGCTGGAATGAGCAGTTCTTC
-,TRBJ2-3,-,TRBV7-2,CASGHGDTQYF,TGTGCCAGCGGTCACGGTGATACGCAGTATTTT
once,TRBJ2-7,TRBD2,TRBV7-8,CASSPPAGLAEQYF,TGTGCCAGCAGCCCACCAGCCGGACTAGCCGAGCAGTACTTC
-,TRBJ2-1,-,TRBV6-5,CASSYSGAKQFF,TGTGCCAGCAGTTACTCCGGGGCGAAGCAGTTCTTC
-,TRBJ2-7,-,TRBV15,CATSRQGPPYEQYF,TGTGCCACCAGCAGACAGGGGCCCCCCTACGAGCAGTACTTC
-,TRBJ1-4,-,TRBV9,CASSATGAWEKLFF,TGTGCCAGCAGCGCCACGGGGGCATGGGAAAAACTGTTTTTT
-,TRBJ2-3,-,TRBV5-4,CASSHKTGPDTQYF,TGTGCCAGCAGCCACAAGACAGGTCCAGATACGCAGTATTTT
few,TRBJ2-5,TRBD2,TRBV5-1,CASSVSGDWYQETQYF,TGCGCCAGCAGCGTGAGCGGGGATTGGTACCAAGAGACCCAGTACTTC
-,TRBJ2-5,TRBD1,TRBV4-2,CASRPGTGRETQYF,TGTGCCAGCCGTCCCGGGACAGGGAGAGAGACCCAGTACTTC
-,TRBJ1-1,TRBD1,TRBV19,CASSMMRTGGLEAFF,TGTGCCAGTAGTATGATGAGGACAGGTGGCTTAGAAGCTTTCTTT
few,TRBJ2-2,-,TRBV25-1,CASSAQAGELFF,TGTGCCAGCAGTGCCCAGGCCGGGGAGCTGTTTTTT
-,TRBJ1-5,TRBD1,TRBV7-9,CASSLQGANQPQHF,TGTGCCAGCAGCTTACAGGGGGCCAATCAGCCCCAGCATTTT
-,TRBJ2-3,-,TRBV5-1,CASSLVSDTQYF,TGCGCCAGCAGCTTGGTTTCAGATACGCAGTATTTT
once,TRBJ1-2,-,TRBV4-3,CASSQLERSYGYTF,TGCGCCAGCAGCCAATTGGAACGGAGCTATGGCTACACCTTC
-,TRBJ1-4,-,TRBV28,CASRTLATNEKLFF,TGTGCCAGCAGAACACTAGCAACTAATGAAAAACTGTTTTTT
-,TRBJ1-2,-,TRBV2,CASSGQENYGYTF,TGTGCCAGCAGTGGACAGGAAAACTATGGCTACACCTTC
-,TRBJ2-1,TRBD2,TRBV5-1,CASSFSSGGPYNEQFF,TGCGCCAGCAGCTTCTCTAGCGGGGGGCCATACAATGAGCAGTTCTTC
few,TRBJ2-2,-,TRBV2,CASSESGANTGELFF,TGTGCCAGCAGTGAGTCGGGGGCGAACACCGGGGAGCTGTTTTTT
few,TRBJ2-5,-,TRBV6-5,CATSGWGQSQETQYF,TGTGCCACCAGTGGATGGGGACAATCCCAAGAGACCCAGTACTTC
few,TRBJ2-7,-,TRBV6-6,CASSYGSAGYEQYF,TGTGCCAGCAGTTACGGGTCTGCAGGGTACGAGCAGTACTTC
few,TRBJ2-4,-,TRBV4-1,CASSHETGHIQYF,TGCGCCAGCAGCCATGAGACAGGCCACATTCAGTACTTC
-,TRBJ1-4,TRBD1,TRBV9,CASSTRLGQASEKLFF,TGTGCCAGCAGCACCCGCTTAGGACAGGCTTCGGAAAAACTGTTTTTT
few,TRBJ1-3,-,TRBV5-8,CASSLGSSGNTIYF,TGTGCCAGCAGCTTGGGGAGCTCTGGAAACACCATATATTTT
-,TRBJ1-4,TRBD1,TRBV19,CASSLGQGHEKLFF,TGTGCCAGTAGTTTGGGACAGGGTCATGAAAAACTGTTTTTT
-,TRBJ2-3,-,TRBV5-1,CASSLAWRGQHTDTQYF,TGCGCCAGCAGCTTGGCCTGGCGGGGACAGCACACAGATACGCAGTATTTT